The 8 T cell receptor beta chains below all came from one sample that was sequenced in a study of T-cell memory formation after mild COVID-19. Each CDR3 protein is one row after TCRdb ran MiXCR on the 5' RACE reads. Counted here are around 200,000 distinct CDR3 sequences, under 30% occurring once; the ten biggest clones make up roughly 11%. The sequencing sample was made of PBMCs or a T cell subset sorted from them (not recorded which). The receptors here all came from an adult woman who had mild COVID-19 (a few samples of this study predate the infection). Cell type and time point are not known.

A few counts support this clonotype. This sequence joins TRBV10-3 and TRBJ2-1; 8 bases are shared with TRBD2. CDR3 length equals 14 residues. Germline loops: CDR1 ENHRY, CDR2 SYGVKD. The ends lost 7 bases at V and 7 bases at J; junction bases unmatched: 9. The CDR3 nucleotides are TGTGCCATCACCACCGGGACTAGAAAAAATGAGCAGTTCTTC. Translated, it gives CAITTGTRKNEQFF.

The chain recombines TRBV28 with TRBJ2-7, with D possibly being TRBD1 or TRBD2 (5 bases each). Germline assignment: CDR1 MDHEN and CDR2 SYDVKM. V gave up 6 bases and J gave up 0 bases, with 12 bases separating them. This CDR3 comprises 14 residues. The CDR3 loop reads CASSQEGYSYEQYF. CDR3 nucleotides: TGTGCCAGCAGCCAAGAGGGGTACTCCTACGAGCAGTACTTC.

V is TRBV5-1 and J is TRBJ1-6; 7 bases are shared with TRBD1. Germline loops: CDR1 SGHRS, CDR2 YFSETQ. V shed 3 bases and J 2 bases; nucleotides not matched to a gene: 2. The CDR3 contains 15 residues. The CDR3 region has the DNA TGCGCCAGCAGCTGGGACAGCCCCTATAATTCACCCCTCCACTTT. Amino acids: CASSWDSPYNSPLHF.

The rearrangement joins TRBV6-5 to TRBJ1-1; no definite D call. This CDR3 region has 13 residues. In germline, CDR1 is MNHEY, CDR2 SVGAGI. The ends were cut back, 5 bases at V and 6 bases at J, with 13 bases in the middle. This CDR3 reads CASSDTGRAEAFF. The CDR3 DNA reads as TGTGCCAGCAGTGATACCGGGAGGGCTGAAGCTTTCTTT.

The rearrangement links TRBV29-1 to TRBJ2-1; D remains ambiguous. V was cut by 5 bases and J by 4 bases, with 15 bases left in between. There are 14 residues in the CDR3. The germline V gene has CDR1 SQVTM and CDR2 ANQGSEA. In DNA, the CDR3 is TGCAGCGTTTATGGTTTAGCTGCGTACAATGAGCAGTTCTTC. Its protein is CSVYGLAAYNEQFF.

The chain couples TRBV3-1 to TRBJ2-5; D is ambiguous. This CDR3 has 16 residues. V shed 0 bases and J shed 2 bases, with 13 bases lying between them. Germline V gene data show CDR1 as LGHDT and CDR2 as YNNKEL (reference sequence). This CDR3 reads CASSQEPWKAQETQYF. CDR3 sequence (DNA): TGTGCCAGCAGCCAAGAGCCCTGGAAAGCTCAAGAGACCCAGTACTTC.

J is TRBJ2-1 and V is TRBV5-1; tentatively, D is TRBD1 (6 bases). CDR3 length equals 13 residues. From germline, CDR1 is SGHRS and CDR2 YFSETQ. V gave up 3 bases and J gave up 10 bases, with 14 bases separating them. The CDR3 DNA is TGCGCCAGCAGCTCCGACAGGCCAGGGGAGCAGTTCTTC. This sequence encodes CASSSDRPGEQFF.

This clonotype was detected many times. This chain joins TRBV4-3 and TRBJ2-7; 9 positions agree with TRBD1. From germline, CDR1 is LGHNA and CDR2 YSLEER. The CDR3 has 16 amino acids. With V trimmed by 0 bases and J by 7 bases, 10 bases remained unmatched. Here the CDR3 reads CASSQDPKDRGGEQYF. The CDR3 nucleotides read TGCGCCAGCAGCCAAGACCCCAAGGACAGGGGAGGGGAGCAGTACTTC.